The next 28 T cell receptor beta chains were all read from a single sample in a study of graft-versus-host responses after intestinal transplantation. The antigens of these receptors remain unknown. The assay was immunoSEQ multiplex PCR, and TCRdb's table has in-frame clones only and misses some. The sample consists of approximately 90,000 clones, approximately 90% of them appearing once. The sample was unstimulated CD4+ T cells sorted from spleen or lymph node cells, taken before transplant. The receptors derive from a human donor who was the organ donor for an intestinal transplant.

The chain combines TRBV7-9 with TRBJ2-3; TRBD2 matches at 8 bases. This CDR3 spans 18 amino acids. Germline V gene data show CDR1 as SEHNR and CDR2 as FQNEAQ (reference sequence). Losses at the gene ends were 3 bases for V and 1 base for J; bases not matched to a gene: 12. The DNA of the CDR3 is TGTGCCAGCAGCTTGGCCGAGGTCAGGCGGGGGGGCACAGATACGCAGTATTTT. This codes for CASSLAEVRRGGTDTQYF.

This chain links TRBV6-1 with TRBJ1-1; D remains ambiguous. The germline V gene encodes CDR1 MNHNS and CDR2 SASEGT. The CDR3 sequence is 14 residues long. The V end was cut by 3 bases, the J end by 3 bases, with 11 bases between. The CDR3 bases are TGTGCCAGCAGTGATCTGCCAGGCTACACTGAAGCTTTCTTT. It specifies CASSDLPGYTEAFF.

The chain combines TRBV10-3 with TRBJ2-2; TRBD1 agrees at 8 bases. In germline, CDR1 is ENHRY, CDR2 SYGVKD. V gave up 6 bases and J gave up 5 bases; unmatched junction bases: 5. The CDR3 spans 14 residues. CDR3 nucleotide sequence: TGTGCCATCAGGAGTGGACAGGGAACCGGGGAGCTGTTTTTT. This sequence encodes CAIRSGQGTGELFF.

The V and J genes are TRBV7-9 and TRBJ1-2; D is unclear. Germline V lookup: CDR1 SEHNR, CDR2 FQNEAQ (reference sequence). Deletions cut 5 bases from V and 2 bases from J, with 12 bases between. The CDR3 is made up of 14 amino acids. CDR3 sequence (DNA): TGTGCCAGCAGCCCACCGGGAGGCAACTATGGCTACACCTTC. Translated, it gives CASSPPGGNYGYTF.

This sequence joins TRBV28 and TRBJ1-5, with TRBD1 as a possible D gene (5 bases). V lost 10 bases and J 5 bases, leaving 18 bases between the germline ends. The V gene's germline CDR1 is MDHEN and CDR2 SYDVKM. The CDR3 covers 14 residues. This CDR3 reads CAILGGKGYQPQHF. The CDR3 region has the DNA TGTGCCATCCTGGGGGGGAAGGGGTATCAGCCCCAGCATTTT.

The chain uses TRBV4-3 and TRBJ2-5; 9 nucleotides match TRBD2. Germline lookup yields CDR1 LGHNA and CDR2 YSLEER. The CDR3 is made up of 17 amino acids. J was trimmed by 1 base and V by 1 base; bases with no gene match: 7. The CDR3 is CASSQGRLAETQETQYF. The CDR3, as DNA: TGCGCCAGCAGCCAAGGTCGACTAGCGGAGACCCAAGAGACCCAGTACTTC.

The chain joins TRBV27 to TRBJ2-7; perhaps TRBD2 as D (5 bases). V dropped 4 bases and J dropped 0 bases, with 10 bases sitting between them. Germline V gene lookup returns CDR1 MNHEY and CDR2 SMNVEV (reference sequence). This CDR3 has 14 amino acids. CDR3 bases: TGTGCCAGCAGTTCCGAGCGGAGCTCCTACGAGCAGTACTTC. Translating gives CASSSERSSYEQYF.

The gene calls are TRBV6-5 and TRBJ1-6, with D uncertain. The CDR3 length is 14 residues. Trimming stripped 4 bases from V and 0 bases from J, with 4 bases between. CDR1 and CDR2 (germline): MNHEY, SVGAGI. CDR3 in amino acids: CASSWSSYNSPLHF. DNA of the CDR3: TGTGCCAGCAGTTGGAGCTCCTATAATTCACCCCTCCACTTT.

This chain uses TRBV7-9 with TRBJ2-7, with 9 bases fitting TRBD1. This CDR3 has 17 residues. With V trimmed by 0 bases and J by 1 base, 7 bases remained unmatched. The germline V gene encodes CDR1 SEHNR and CDR2 FQNEAQ (reference sequence). CDR3 sequence: CASSLAEGGTGSYEQYF. The CDR3 nucleotides are TGTGCCAGCAGCTTAGCGGAGGGCGGGACAGGGTCCTACGAGCAGTACTTC.

The genes are TRBV4-2 and TRBJ2-2, with D unclear. CDR1 and CDR2 from the germline V gene are LGHNA and YNFKEQ. The CDR3 totals 16 residues. Trimming removed 3 bases at V and 2 bases at J, with 13 bases between. CDR3 residues: CASSQVKATNTGELFF. In nucleotides, the CDR3 is TGTGCCAGCAGCCAGGTCAAAGCGACTAACACCGGGGAGCTGTTTTTT.

The CDR3 nucleotides are TGTGCCAGCACAGGTTTGAATGAGCAGTTCTTC. Encoded protein: CASTGLNEQFF. V gene TRBV28 combines with J gene TRBJ2-1; no firm D call. This CDR3 contains 11 residues. The V end lost 7 bases, the J end lost 7 bases, and 8 bases lay between the germline ends. Germline CDR1 is MDHEN and CDR2 is SYDVKM.

The chain links TRBV19 to TRBJ1-5; no clear D. The CDR3 is 15 amino acids. Germline V CDR1 and CDR2: LNHDA, SQIVND (reference sequence). Trimming shortened V by 1 base and J by 7 bases, and 14 bases separated the two germline ends. This chain's CDR3 is CASSIVRGTRQPQHF. The CDR3 DNA sequence: TGTGCCAGTAGTATAGTCCGGGGTACGAGACAGCCCCAGCATTTT.

The chain couples TRBV7-8 to TRBJ2-7; 7 bases align to TRBD2. This CDR3 region has 15 residues. After removal of 4 bases from V and 3 bases from J, the junction contained 9 bases not matched to a gene. Germline V gives CDR1 SGHVS, CDR2 FQNEAQ. The CDR3 nucleotides read TGTGCCAGCAGCTCCAGGGAGGGGAGGGACTACGAGCAGTACTTC. Protein sequence: CASSSREGRDYEQYF.

The chain recombines TRBV7-2 with TRBJ1-1; 8 bases align to TRBD1. The junction had 5 bases not matched to a gene; V was cut back by 1 base and J by 4 bases. This CDR3 spans 15 amino acids. Per germline, CDR1 SGHTA and CDR2 FQGNSA. The CDR3 region is CASSLVGQGLTEAFF. Here the CDR3 DNA reads TGTGCCAGCAGCTTAGTTGGACAGGGACTCACTGAAGCTTTCTTT.

CDR3 residues: CASSGVQGGYNEQFF. The CDR3 DNA reads TGTGCCAGCAGCGGTGTGCAGGGAGGCTACAATGAGCAGTTCTTC. This rearrangement joins TRBV9 to TRBJ2-1; D is perhaps TRBD2 (6 bases). Germline V gives CDR1 SGDLS, CDR2 YYNGEE. With 3 bases removed from V and 3 bases from J, the gap between germline ends came to 13 bases. This CDR3 spans 15 amino acids.

This clone showed up just a few times. The chain carries TRBV6-5 and TRBJ2-7, with 9 bases identical to TRBD2. CDR3 length: 13 residues. Germline V gene sequence: CDR1 MNHEY, CDR2 SVGAGI. Trimming at V came to 6 bases and at J to 5 bases, leaving 5 bases not matched to a gene. The CDR3 region is CASSLAGSHEQYF. CDR3 nucleotides: TGTGCCAGCAGCCTAGCGGGGTCACACGAGCAGTACTTC.

The genes are TRBV18 and TRBJ2-3; the D gene is possibly TRBD2 (6 bases). CDR1 is KGHSH and CDR2 is LQKENI in the germline V gene. V gave up 0 bases and J gave up 3 bases, with 13 bases separating them. The CDR3 contains 16 residues. CDR3 region: CASSPPRNRGTDTQYF. The CDR3, as DNA: TGTGCCAGCTCACCACCGCGAAACCGGGGGACAGATACGCAGTATTTT.

This clone was counted only a few times. The V gene is TRBV5-1, the J gene TRBJ2-3; maybe TRBD2 (6 bases). This CDR3 comprises 15 residues. Trimming took 0 bases from V and 1 from J, leaving 9 bases between them. Germline values: CDR1 SGHRS, CDR2 YFSETQ. The CDR3 spells CASSLVPGGTDTQYF. Written as DNA, the CDR3 is TGCGCCAGCAGCTTGGTACCGGGGGGCACAGATACGCAGTATTTT.

As for this clone: This specimen includes other DNA sequences encoding the same CDR3. V gene TRBV5-1 combines with J gene TRBJ1-4, with TRBD1 matching over 7 bases. Per germline, CDR1 SGHRS and CDR2 YFSETQ. This CDR3 has 14 amino acids. V dropped 0 bases and J dropped 8; count of bases not matched to a gene: 4. The CDR3 sequence is CASSLGQGGEKLFF. CDR3 nucleotides: TGCGCCAGCAGCTTGGGACAGGGTGGGGAAAAACTGTTTTTT.

The rearrangement links TRBV5-1 to TRBJ2-5, with D tentatively TRBD2 (6 bases). This CDR3 comprises 14 residues. Germline assignment: CDR1 SGHRS and CDR2 YFSETQ. Trimming stripped 0 bases from V and 0 bases from J, with 6 bases between. The CDR3 DNA is TGCGCCAGCAGCTTGGGCGGGAACCAAGAGACCCAGTACTTC. Protein: CASSLGGNQETQYF.

The chain employs TRBV25-1 and TRBJ2-1; TRBD1 matches 7 bases. J gave up 7 bases and V 6 bases, and 9 bases lay outside the gene matches. Per germline, CDR1 MGHDK and CDR2 SYGVNS. The CDR3 is 14 residues long. CDR3 sequence: CASSRQGNVNEQFF. The CDR3 DNA is TGTGCCAGCAGCAGACAGGGTAACGTTAATGAGCAGTTCTTC.

The chain links TRBV4-1 to TRBJ1-5, with TRBD1 matching 9 bases. With 3 bases clipped from V and 7 bases from J, the junction kept 7 bases outside the gene matches. This CDR3 comprises 15 residues. CDR1 is MGHRA, CDR2 YSYEKL, per germline. Here the CDR3 DNA reads TGCGCCAGCAGCCACCCGGACAGGGGACAACAGCCCCAGCATTTT. It is translated as CASSHPDRGQQPQHF.

DNA for the CDR3: TGTGCCAGCAGCTTAGGAGGTTCGGGAGATACGCAGTATTTT. It encodes CASSLGGSGDTQYF. The chain joins TRBV7-3 to TRBJ2-3, with D perhaps matching TRBD2 (5 bases). Looked up from germline, CDR1 is SGHTA and CDR2 is FQGTGA. The CDR3 is 14 residues long. The V gene lost 2 bases and the J gene lost 5 bases, with 11 bases spanning the gap.

J is TRBJ2-5 and V is TRBV25-1; D possibly corresponds to TRBD2 (5 bases). Per the germline V gene, CDR1 is MGHDK and CDR2 is SYGVNS. V was pared by 10 bases and J by 1 base, with 10 bases between. The CDR3 covers 12 residues. CDR3 residues: CATTGTQETQYF. Here the CDR3 DNA reads TGTGCCACCACGGGAACCCAAGAGACCCAGTACTTC.

The chain employs TRBV7-3 and TRBJ1-2, with D possibly TRBD1 on 6 matching bases. Germline V gene data show CDR1 as SGHTA and CDR2 as FQGTGA. CDR3 size: 15 residues. V lost 6 bases and J 5 bases, leaving 19 bases between the germline ends. The CDR3 region has the DNA TGTGCCAGCAGAAAAGGGCAGGGGCCGGGATATGGCTACACCTTC. Amino acid sequence: CASRKGQGPGYGYTF.

Here the CDR3 DNA reads TGTGCCAGCAGCATAGACAGGGTCCCCACTGAAGCTTTCTTT. Protein: CASSIDRVPTEAFF. V and J are TRBV7-8 and TRBJ1-1, with 7 bases lining up with TRBD1. This CDR3 is built from 14 residues. Trimming took 5 bases from V and 4 from J; bases not matched to a gene: 7. CDR1 and CDR2 from the germline V gene are SGHVS and FQNEAQ.

This clone was detected only a few times. V is TRBV19 and J is TRBJ1-4; unclear D gene. CDR1 LNHDA and CDR2 SQIVND come from the germline V gene (reference sequence). The ends were cut back, 7 bases at V and 0 bases at J, with 9 bases in the middle. CDR3 length: 14 amino acids. The CDR3 nucleotides are TGTGCCAGTACGCCGAAGCCAACTAATGAAAAACTGTTTTTT. This sequence encodes CASTPKPTNEKLFF.

The chain joins TRBV18 to TRBJ2-5; D is possibly TRBD1 (6 bases). CDR3 length equals 14 residues. The V end was cut by 3 bases, the J end by 2 bases, with 10 bases between. Per the germline V gene, CDR1 is KGHSH and CDR2 is LQKENI. The CDR3 DNA is TGTGCCAGCTCACCCCCAGGGGCGCAAGAGACCCAGTACTTC. It translates to CASSPPGAQETQYF. Full variable domain (outside the CDR3, taken from reference TRBV18 and TRBJ2-5): NAGVMQNPRHLVRRRGQEARLRCSPMKGHSHVYWYRQLPEEGLKFMVYLQKENIIDESGMPKERFSAEFPKEGPSILRIQQVVRGDSAAYFCASSPPGAQETQYFGPGTRLLVL.